The subject of this entry is one T cell receptor beta chain. The method was immunoSEQ multiplex PCR; TCRdb's version includes in-frame clones alone and lacks a portion of them. The sample shows some 96,000 clones, more than 75% of them seen only once. This CDR3 region has 14 residues. Trimming stripped 3 bases from V and 2 bases from J, with 11 bases between. Per the germline V gene, CDR1 is SGHRS and CDR2 is YFSETQ. The data stem from a study of blood T cell repertoires in COVID-19. The overall study: Donors in the United States, Italy and Spain gave samples during acute or convalescent COVID-19.

The chain combines TRBV5-1 with TRBJ1-1, with D possibly being TRBD1 (6 bases). The TCR was taken from a man over 45 with acute or convalescent COVID-19. Material for sequencing was peripheral blood. The CDR3 loop is CASSSGGPNTEAFF. The CDR3 nucleotides are TGCGCCAGCAGCTCGGGGGGGCCAAACACTGAAGCTTTCTTT.